This is a list of T cell receptor beta chains from one sample in a study of shared clonotypes between healthy human individuals. Method: immunoSEQ multiplex PCR; TCRdb's copy keeps in-frame clones and lacks some. Found here are around 95,000 clones, roughly two thirds of them singletons; the top ten hold roughly 43%. The sample was memory CD8+ T cells sorted from blood. The source of these receptors is a man in his thirties or forties in good health. CDR3s include the opening cysteine and the closing phenylalanine or tryptophan. Each record gives: J gene, clone size, V gene, CDR3 protein. Some rows have no size entry. The others give once, few or many, or a class for an expanded clone.

TRBJ2-7 | NA | TRBV7-9 | CASTSGGAADEQYF
TRBJ1-1 | many | TRBV28 | CAAGRNTEAFF
TRBJ1-2 | NA | TRBV5-6 | CASSLRAAHGYTF
TRBJ2-2 | NA | TRBV9 | CASSARQGGTGELFF
TRBJ2-1 | many | TRBV6-4 | CASSESGSEDEQFF
TRBJ2-4 | few | TRBV6-4 | CASSDSRRGIKNIQYF
TRBJ2-3 | many | TRBV6-4 | CASSDRAGSTDTQYF
TRBJ2-7 | NA | TRBV4-3 | CASSRDRAAEQYF
TRBJ2-7 | NA | TRBV10-3 | CAISESTGSGVYEQYF
TRBJ2-2 | NA | TRBV7-9 | CASSLAGTGELFF
TRBJ1-5 | few | TRBV28 | CASRWTENQPQHF
TRBJ1-2 | NA | TRBV28 | CASSWPVWDGHIYGYTF
TRBJ2-3 | NA | TRBV9 | CASSRLGLAEGDTQYF
TRBJ1-4 | NA | TRBV11-2 | CASRPTGINEKLFF
TRBJ1-2 | NA | TRBV7-9 | CASSSGDQGARNGYTF
TRBJ1-5 | NA | TRBV28 | CASSLGLEGENQPQHF
TRBJ2-1 | NA | TRBV19 | CASRSSGSHYNEQFF
TRBJ2-1 | NA | TRBV11-1 | CASSLGTGGEQFF
TRBJ1-3 | NA | TRBV18 | CASSEGSAGNTIYF
TRBJ2-7 | NA | TRBV7-9 | CASSSRLEQYF
TRBJ2-5 | NA | TRBV5-1 | CASSPIGQGRPQETQYF
TRBJ1-1 | NA | TRBV10-2 | CASSKDTGTTEAFF
TRBJ2-1 | NA | TRBV9 | CASSLGTSGIYNEQFF
TRBJ1-1 | NA | TRBV18 | CASQVQGNTEAFF
TRBJ2-7 | NA | TRBV30 | CASEPGGYF
TRBJ1-2 | few | TRBV28 | CASSLRPRGIYGYTF
TRBJ1-5 | NA | TRBV19 | CASSLGYNQPQHF
TRBJ2-5 | NA | TRBV5-1 | CASSLQGGHQGTQYF
TRBJ2-3 | NA | TRBV11-2 | CASSPRYLGVWDTQYF
TRBJ2-1 | few | TRBV9 | CASSVEGESSYNEQFF
TRBJ1-3 | once | TRBV27 | CASSLNGGSGNTIYF
TRBJ1-3 | NA | TRBV19 | CASSIAHTDRSWLNTIYF
TRBJ2-3 | NA | TRBV28 | CASSWELAGFGSVPTDTQYF
TRBJ2-2 | NA | TRBV28 | CASSPYVGELFF
TRBJ2-7 | NA | TRBV28 | CASSLRDRGTYEQYF
TRBJ2-1 | NA | TRBV14 | CASSQDHRGVRTTSYNEQFF
TRBJ1-1 | NA | TRBV6-1 | CASSESRTGTYNTEAFF
TRBJ2-2 | NA | TRBV10-1 | CASSEFPATDNTGELFF
TRBJ2-7 | NA | TRBV28 | CASRKEGQPYEQYF
TRBJ2-5 | NA | TRBV11-2 | CASSSQPAGGGQETQYF
TRBJ1-1 | few | TRBV19 | CASSPGIAEAFF
TRBJ2-7 | NA | TRBV18 | CASSIQGAGEQYF
TRBJ2-1 | NA | TRBV6-1 | CASSELAGGYNEQFF
TRBJ2-1 | once | TRBV6-6 | CASSYSREEQNNEQFF
TRBJ2-2 | NA | TRBV25-1 | CASFHTNTGELFF
TRBJ2-5 | NA | TRBV28 | CASSLPTGTSGSRRETQYF
TRBJ2-3 | medium-sized | TRBV11-2 | CASSPPNLAYTQYF
TRBJ2-1 | NA | TRBV5-1 | CASSGRAGGAYNEQFF
TRBJ1-1 | NA | TRBV4-1 | CASSQMPTGNTEAFF
TRBJ2-1 | NA | TRBV4-3 | CASSRQRERAYNEQFF
TRBJ2-7 | few | TRBV5-5 | CASSGGTGVIAYEQYF
TRBJ2-1 | NA | TRBV27 | CASSLSQRGYNEQFF
TRBJ2-5 | NA | TRBV6-5 | CASTQDVAYGETQYF